This T cell receptor (beta chain) was obtained from a study of cytomegalovirus exposure and HLA in healthy donors. V was trimmed by 6 bases and J by 6 bases, leaving 23 bases between them. The CDR3 is 17 amino acids. The V gene's germline CDR1 is MNHEY and CDR2 SMNVEV (reference sequence). PCR used 60 Vbeta primers and 13 Jbeta primers. Repertoires were generated with immunoSEQ multiplex PCR, while TCRdb's copy carries only in-frame clones and drops some. This table lists some 75,000 clones. The clonotype comes from a man aged 40-49 years in good health and CMV-seronegative. This chain joins TRBV27 and TRBJ2-2; the D is unclear. Sequencing was done on a sample of PBMCs. The CDR3 DNA sequence: TGTGCCAGCAGAAACTATATTACACATCAAAGTCCCGGGGAGCTGTTTTTT. This gives the protein CASRNYITHQSPGELFF.